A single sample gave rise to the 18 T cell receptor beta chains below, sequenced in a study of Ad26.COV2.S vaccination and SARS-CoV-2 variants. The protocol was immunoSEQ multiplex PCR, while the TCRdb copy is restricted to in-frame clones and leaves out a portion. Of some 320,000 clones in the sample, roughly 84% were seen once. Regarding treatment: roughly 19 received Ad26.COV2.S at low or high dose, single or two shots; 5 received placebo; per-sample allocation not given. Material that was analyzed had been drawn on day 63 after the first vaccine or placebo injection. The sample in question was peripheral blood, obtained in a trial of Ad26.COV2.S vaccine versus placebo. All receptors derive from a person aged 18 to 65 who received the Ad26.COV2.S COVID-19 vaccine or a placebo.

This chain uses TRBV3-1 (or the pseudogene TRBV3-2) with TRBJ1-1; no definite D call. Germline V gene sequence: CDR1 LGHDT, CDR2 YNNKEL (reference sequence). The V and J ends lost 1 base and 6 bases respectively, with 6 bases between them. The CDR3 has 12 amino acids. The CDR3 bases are TGTGCCAGCAGCCAAGGAGGGTCTGAAGCTTTCTTT. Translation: CASSQGGSEAFF.

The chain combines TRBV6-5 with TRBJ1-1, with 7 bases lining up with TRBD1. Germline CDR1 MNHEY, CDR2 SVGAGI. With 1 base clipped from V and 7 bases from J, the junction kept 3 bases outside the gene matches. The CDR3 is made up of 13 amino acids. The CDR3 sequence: CASSYLTGDEAFF. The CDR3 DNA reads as TGTGCCAGCAGTTACTTAACAGGGGATGAAGCTTTCTTT.

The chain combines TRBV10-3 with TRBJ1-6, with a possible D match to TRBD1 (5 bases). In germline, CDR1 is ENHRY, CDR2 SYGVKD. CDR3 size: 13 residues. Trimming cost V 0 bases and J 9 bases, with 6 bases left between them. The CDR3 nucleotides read TGTGCCATCAGTGAGTCTGGGGCTTCACCCCTCCACTTT. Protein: CAISESGASPLHF.

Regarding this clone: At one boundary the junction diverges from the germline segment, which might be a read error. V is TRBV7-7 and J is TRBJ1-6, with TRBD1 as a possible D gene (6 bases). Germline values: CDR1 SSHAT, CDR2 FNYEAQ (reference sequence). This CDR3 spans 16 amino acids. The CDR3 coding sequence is TGTGCTAGCAGCTTAGCGGGGGGCCGGGATAATTCACCCCTCCACTTT. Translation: CASSLAGGRDNSPLHF.

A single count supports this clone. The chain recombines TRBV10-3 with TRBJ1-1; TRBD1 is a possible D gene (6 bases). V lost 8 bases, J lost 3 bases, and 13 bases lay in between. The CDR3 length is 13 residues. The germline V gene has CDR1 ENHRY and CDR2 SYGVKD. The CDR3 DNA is TGTGCCATCCGCCCGGGGGCGGACACTGAAGCTTTCTTT. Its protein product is CAIRPGADTEAFF.

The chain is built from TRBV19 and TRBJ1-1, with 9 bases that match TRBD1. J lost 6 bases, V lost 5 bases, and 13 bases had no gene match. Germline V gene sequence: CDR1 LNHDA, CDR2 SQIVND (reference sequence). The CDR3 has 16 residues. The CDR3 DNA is TGTGCCAGTAGTCCCGGACGGGACAGGGTTTCGGCTGAAGCTTTCTTT. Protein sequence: CASSPGRDRVSAEAFF.

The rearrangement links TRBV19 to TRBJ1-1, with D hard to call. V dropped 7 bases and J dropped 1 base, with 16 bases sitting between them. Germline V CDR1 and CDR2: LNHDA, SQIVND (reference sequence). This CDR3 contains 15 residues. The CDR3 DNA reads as TGTGCCAGTAATGGGGTCCGGCCGCCGAACACTGAAGCTTTCTTT. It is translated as CASNGVRPPNTEAFF.

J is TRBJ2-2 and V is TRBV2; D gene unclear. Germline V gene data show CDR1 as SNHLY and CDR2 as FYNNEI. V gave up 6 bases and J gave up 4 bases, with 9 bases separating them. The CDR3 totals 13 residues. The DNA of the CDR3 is TGTGCCAGCAGCCCACAAAGCACCGGGGAGCTGTTTTTT. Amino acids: CASSPQSTGELFF.

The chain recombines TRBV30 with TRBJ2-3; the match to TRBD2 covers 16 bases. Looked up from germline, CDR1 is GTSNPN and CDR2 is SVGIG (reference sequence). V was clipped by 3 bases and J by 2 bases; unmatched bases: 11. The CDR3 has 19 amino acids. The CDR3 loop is CAWSPRRGTSGGATDTQYF. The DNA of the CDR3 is TGTGCCTGGAGCCCACGACGGGGGACTAGCGGGGGGGCCACAGATACGCAGTATTTT.

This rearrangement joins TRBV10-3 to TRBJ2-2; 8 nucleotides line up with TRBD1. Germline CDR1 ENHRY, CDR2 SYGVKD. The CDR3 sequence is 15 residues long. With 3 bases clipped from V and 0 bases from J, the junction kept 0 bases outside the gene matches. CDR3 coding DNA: TGTGCCATCAGTGAACAGGGGGCGAACACCGGGGAGCTGTTTTTT. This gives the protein CAISEQGANTGELFF.

The CDR3 DNA follows: TGTGCCAGCAGCCAAGATTCCCGGGAAGCAACAGGTTGGGCTTTCTTT. Protein sequence: CASSQDSREATGWAFF. J is TRBJ1-1 and V is TRBV3-1 (or the pseudogene TRBV3-2), with a possible D match to TRBD1 (5 bases). The CDR3 totals 16 residues. V shed 0 bases and J shed 11 bases, with 22 bases lying between them. Germline assignment: CDR1 LGHDT and CDR2 YNNKEL (reference sequence).

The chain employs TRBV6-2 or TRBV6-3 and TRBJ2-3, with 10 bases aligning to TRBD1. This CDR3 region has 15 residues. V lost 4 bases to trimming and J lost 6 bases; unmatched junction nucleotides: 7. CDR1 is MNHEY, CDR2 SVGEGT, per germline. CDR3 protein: CASSWGQGYYDTQYF. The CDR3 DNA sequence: TGTGCCAGCAGTTGGGGACAGGGGTATTACGATACGCAGTATTTT.

The CDR3 loop is CASSYGTLYEQYF. CDR3 nucleotide sequence: TGTGCCAGCAGTTACGGGACCCTCTACGAGCAGTACTTC. This chain joins TRBV6-2 or TRBV6-3 and TRBJ2-7; D is tentatively TRBD1 or TRBD2 (5 bases each). This CDR3 has 13 amino acids. V gave up 2 bases and J gave up 3 bases, with 8 bases separating them. Germline CDR1 reads MNHEY; CDR2 reads SVGEGT.

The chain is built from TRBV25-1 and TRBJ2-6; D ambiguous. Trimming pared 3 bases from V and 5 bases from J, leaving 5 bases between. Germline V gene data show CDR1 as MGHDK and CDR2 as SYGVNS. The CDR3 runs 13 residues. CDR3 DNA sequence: TGTGCCAGCAGTGAGTCCCGGGCCAACGTCCTGACTTTC. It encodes CASSESRANVLTF. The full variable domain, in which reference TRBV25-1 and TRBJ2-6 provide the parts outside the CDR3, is EADIYQTPRYLVIGTGKKITLECSQTMGHDKMYWYQQDPGMELHLIHYSYGVNSTEKGDLSSESTVSRIRTEHFPLTLESARPSHTSQYLCASSESRANVLTFGAGSRLTVL.

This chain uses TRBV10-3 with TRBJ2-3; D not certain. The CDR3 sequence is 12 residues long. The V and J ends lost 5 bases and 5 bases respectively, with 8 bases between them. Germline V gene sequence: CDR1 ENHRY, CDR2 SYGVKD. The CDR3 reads CAISSDGDTQYF. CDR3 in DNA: TGTGCCATCAGTTCTGATGGAGATACGCAGTATTTT.

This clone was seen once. CDR3 sequence reads: CAWSLGTNEKLFF. The DNA of the CDR3 is TGTGCCTGGAGTTTGGGCACTAATGAAAAACTGTTTTTT. The J gene is TRBJ1-4, the V gene TRBV30; D gene uncertain. From germline, CDR1 is GTSNPN and CDR2 SVGIG (reference sequence). The CDR3 extends over 13 amino acids. V was trimmed by 2 bases and J by 2 bases, leaving 6 bases between them.

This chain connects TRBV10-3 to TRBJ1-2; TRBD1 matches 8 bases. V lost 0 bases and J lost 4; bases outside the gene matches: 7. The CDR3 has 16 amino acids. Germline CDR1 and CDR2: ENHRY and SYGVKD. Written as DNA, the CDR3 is TGTGCCATCAGTGAGTCGTCCAGGGGGCGCGTCTATGGCTACACCTTC. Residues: CAISESSRGRVYGYTF.

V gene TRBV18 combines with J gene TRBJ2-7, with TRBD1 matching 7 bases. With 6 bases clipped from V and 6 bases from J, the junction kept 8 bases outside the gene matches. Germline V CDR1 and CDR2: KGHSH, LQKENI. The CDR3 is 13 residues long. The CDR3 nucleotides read TGTGCCAGCTCTCGACCCTCAGGGGGCGAGCAGTACTTC. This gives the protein CASSRPSGGEQYF.